Below, 8 T cell receptor beta chains from the same sample are listed, as sequenced in a study of blood T cell repertoires in COVID-19. Profiled with immunoSEQ multiplex PCR; TCRdb holds only in-frame clones, not every one. The sample consists of 430,000 or so clones, 80% to 90% of them appearing once. Input material: peripheral blood. The receptor source for this set is a young man with COVID-19, enrolled during active disease.

The genes are TRBV24-1 and TRBJ2-5; D is perhaps TRBD1 (6 bases). The CDR3 extends over 13 amino acids. The V and J ends lost 9 bases and 0 bases respectively, with 10 bases between them. From germline, CDR1 is KGHDR and CDR2 SFDVKD. DNA of the CDR3: TGTGCCACCGCTGACAGGAACCAAGAGACCCAGTACTTC. Translating gives CATADRNQETQYF.

The chain links TRBV30 to TRBJ1-2, with D possibly being TRBD1 (5 bases). Germline-derived CDR1 and CDR2 are GTSNPN and SVGIG (reference sequence). Trimming shortened V by 0 bases and J by 4 bases, and 12 bases separated the two germline ends. The CDR3 totals 14 residues. The DNA for the CDR3 is TGTGCCTGGAGTGTAGGTGGGGCCGCCTATGGCTACACCTTC. It translates to CAWSVGGAAYGYTF.

The rearrangement uses TRBV11-1 and TRBJ2-3; 7 bases match TRBD1. Germline loops: CDR1 SGHAT, CDR2 FQDESV (reference sequence). The J segment lost 3 bases and the V segment lost 7 bases, leaving 10 bases of the junction unmatched. CDR3 length: 15 residues. The CDR3 DNA is TGTGCCAGCACTATCACAGGGGCCACAACAGATACGCAGTATTTT. This gives the protein CASTITGATTDTQYF.

This clone has more than one count but fewer than ten. V usage is TRBV2 and J usage is TRBJ2-4, with 8 bases lining up with TRBD2. V trimming: 6 bases; J trimming: 4 bases; junction bases outside the gene matches: 11. From germline, CDR1 is SNHLY and CDR2 FYNNEI. The CDR3 totals 16 residues. The CDR3 bases are TGTGCCAGCAGGTGGGGCTTTGGCGGGGGGAAAAACATTCAGTACTTC. Its translation: CASRWGFGGGKNIQYF.

This clone was observed a single time. CDR3 DNA: TGCGCCAGCAGCTCCCGGACTAGCGGGCCTCCCGTCTACGAGCAGTACTTC. Translated: CASSSRTSGPPVYEQYF. The J gene is TRBJ2-7, the V gene TRBV5-1; 11 nucleotides match TRBD2. There are 17 residues in the CDR3. Germline trimming cut 3 bases from V and 3 bases from J; bases unmatched to any gene: 11. Per germline, CDR1 SGHRS and CDR2 YFSETQ.

The chain carries TRBV7-6 and TRBJ2-1, with D uncertain. The V and J ends lost 5 bases and 3 bases respectively, with 8 bases between them. The CDR3 covers 13 residues. Germline V gene sequence: CDR1 SGHVS, CDR2 FNYEAQ. The CDR3 protein is CASSHRSYNEQFF. CDR3 DNA: TGTGCCAGCAGCCACCGGAGCTACAATGAGCAGTTCTTC.

The V and J genes are TRBV19 and TRBJ2-2; 7 bases match TRBD1. The CDR3 has 14 residues. The germline gives CDR1 LNHDA, CDR2 SQIVND (reference sequence). Trimming removed 3 bases from V and 4 bases from J; junction bases left unmatched: 2. The CDR3 loop reads CASSMGQSTGELFF. CDR3 coding DNA: TGTGCCAGTAGTATGGGACAGAGCACCGGGGAGCTGTTTTTT.

The chain couples TRBV6-6 to TRBJ2-1; 10 bases line up with TRBD2. The CDR3 consists of 22 residues. J was trimmed by 0 bases and V by 5 bases; bases with no gene match: 22. CDR1 and CDR2 (germline): MNHNY, SVGAGI (reference sequence). CDR3 in amino acids: CASSLYGQGVAGGLSSYNEQFF. In DNA, the CDR3 is TGTGCCAGCAGTCTTTACGGACAGGGTGTAGCGGGAGGCCTGAGCTCCTACAATGAGCAGTTCTTC.